The T cell receptor beta chain under discussion was sequenced for a study of blood T cell repertoires in COVID-19. On the study more broadly: Donors in the United States, Italy and Spain gave samples during acute or convalescent COVID-19.

Germline V gene sequence: CDR1 LNHDA, CDR2 SQIVND (reference sequence). CDR3 size: 14 residues. J gave up 6 bases and V 9 bases, and 6 bases lay outside the gene matches. Original processing methods: Cell counts per sample came from amplifying reference gene primers. TCRdb's copy holds only in-frame clones and misses some; the assay was immunoSEQ multiplex PCR. The D gene and trimming were derived from the DNA, and the V and J assignments and clone size from that table. There are over 60,000 clones in the sample; less than 85% occur only once, and 13% lies in the top ten. The sample consisted of peripheral blood. The chain recombines TRBV19 with TRBJ2-1; 12 bases match TRBD1. This sequence originates from a man over 45 with COVID-19, enrolled during active disease. The CDR3 nucleotides are TGTGCCAGCGGGACAGGGGGCGATCCCAATGAGCAGTTCTTC. It is translated as CASGTGGDPNEQFF. Based on the CDR3 plus reference TRBV19 and TRBJ2-1, the full variable domain is DGGITQSPKYLFRKEGQNVTLSCEQNLNHDAMYWYRQDPGQGLRLIYYSQIVNDFQKGDIAEGYSVSREKKESFPLTVTSAQKNPTAFYLCASGTGGDPNEQFFGPGTRLTVL.